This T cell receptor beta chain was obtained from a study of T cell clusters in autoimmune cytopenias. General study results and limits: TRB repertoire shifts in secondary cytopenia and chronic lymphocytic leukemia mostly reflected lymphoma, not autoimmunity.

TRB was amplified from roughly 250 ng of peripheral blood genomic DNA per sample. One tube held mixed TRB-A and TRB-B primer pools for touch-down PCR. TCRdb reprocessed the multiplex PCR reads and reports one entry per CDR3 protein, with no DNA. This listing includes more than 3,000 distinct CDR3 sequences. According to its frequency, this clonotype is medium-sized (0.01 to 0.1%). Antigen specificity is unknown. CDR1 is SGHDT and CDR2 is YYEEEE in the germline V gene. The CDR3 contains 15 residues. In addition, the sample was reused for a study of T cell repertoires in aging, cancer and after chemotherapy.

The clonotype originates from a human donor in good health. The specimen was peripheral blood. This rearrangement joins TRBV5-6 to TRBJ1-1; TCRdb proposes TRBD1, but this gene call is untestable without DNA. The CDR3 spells CASSLAQGRGTEAFF.